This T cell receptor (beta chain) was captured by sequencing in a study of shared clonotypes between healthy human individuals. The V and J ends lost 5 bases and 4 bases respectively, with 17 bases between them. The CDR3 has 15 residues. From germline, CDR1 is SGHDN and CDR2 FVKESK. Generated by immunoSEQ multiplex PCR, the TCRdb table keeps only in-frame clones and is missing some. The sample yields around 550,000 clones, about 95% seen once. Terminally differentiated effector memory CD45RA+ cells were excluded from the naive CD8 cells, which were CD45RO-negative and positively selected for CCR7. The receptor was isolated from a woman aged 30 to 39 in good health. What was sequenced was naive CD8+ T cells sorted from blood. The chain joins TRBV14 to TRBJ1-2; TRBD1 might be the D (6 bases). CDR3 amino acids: CASSSRQGFTYGYTF. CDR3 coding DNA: TGTGCCAGCAGCTCCCGGCAGGGGTTTACCTATGGCTACACCTTC.